This is a list of T cell receptor beta chains from one sample in a study of blood T cell repertoires in COVID-19. Sequencing used immunoSEQ multiplex PCR; TCRdb keeps in-frame clones, though not all of them. Among about 50,000 clones listed, approximately 89% were seen once. Input material: peripheral blood. All receptors derive from a human donor with active COVID-19. The donor label of this sample is uncertain. CDR3s include the opening cysteine and the closing phenylalanine or tryptophan. Fields, in order: J gene, D gene, clone size, V gene, CDR3 protein, CDR3 DNA. A D gene is named only where the DNA matches it firmly. Clone size is stated in some rows and not others, as once, few, many or a class when expanded.

j_gene: TRBJ2-3; d_gene: -; abundance: -; v_gene: TRBV28; CDR3aa: CASSRYPRKPHTDTQYF; CDR3nt: TGTGCCAGCAGTCGATACCCGCGGAAACCCCACACAGATACGCAGTATTTT
j_gene: TRBJ2-5; d_gene: -; abundance: -; v_gene: TRBV5-1; CDR3aa: CASSLGLVGEPSETQYF; CDR3nt: TGCGCCAGCAGCTTGGGTCTTGTCGGGGAGCCTTCAGAGACCCAGTACTTC
j_gene: TRBJ1-6; d_gene: TRBD1; abundance: few; v_gene: TRBV10-3; CDR3aa: CATGQVTGNSPLHF; CDR3nt: TGTGCCACAGGACAGGTAACGGGGAATTCACCCCTCCACTTT
j_gene: TRBJ1-5; d_gene: -; abundance: -; v_gene: TRBV7-6; CDR3aa: CASSLGGGAVQPQHF; CDR3nt: TGTGCCAGCAGCTTAGGCGGGGGGGCCGTTCAGCCCCAGCATTTT
j_gene: TRBJ1-2; d_gene: -; abundance: few; v_gene: TRBV9; CDR3aa: CASSVEEFAIRGYTF; CDR3nt: TGTGCCAGCAGCGTAGAGGAGTTCGCAATTAGGGGCTACACCTTC
j_gene: TRBJ2-2; d_gene: TRBD2; abundance: -; v_gene: TRBV10-1; CDR3aa: CASSPGGANTGELFF; CDR3nt: TGCGCCAGCAGCCCCGGGGGGGCGAACACCGGGGAGCTGTTTTTT
j_gene: TRBJ2-1; d_gene: TRBD2; abundance: -; v_gene: TRBV11-2; CDR3aa: CASSSTSFRSNEQFF; CDR3nt: TGTGCCAGCAGCTCGACTAGCTTTCGGTCAAATGAGCAGTTCTTC
j_gene: TRBJ2-1; d_gene: TRBD2; abundance: -; v_gene: TRBV24-1; CDR3aa: CATSDQTSGRRNEQFF; CDR3nt: TGTGCCACCAGTGACCAAACTAGCGGGAGGCGCAATGAGCAGTTCTTC
j_gene: TRBJ1-1; d_gene: -; abundance: once; v_gene: TRBV5-5; CDR3aa: CASSRGENLEAFF; CDR3nt: TGTGCCAGCAGCCGCGGGGAAAACCTTGAAGCTTTCTTT
j_gene: TRBJ2-3; d_gene: TRBD1; abundance: once; v_gene: TRBV6-4; CDR3aa: CASSPGQGWYF; CDR3nt: TGTGCCAGCAGTCCCGGACAGGGGTGGTATTTT
j_gene: TRBJ1-1; d_gene: -; abundance: medium-sized; v_gene: TRBV19; CDR3aa: CASSSPGSRF; CDR3nt: TGTGCCAGTAGTAGCCCGGGGTCCAGGTTT
j_gene: TRBJ2-7; d_gene: -; abundance: -; v_gene: TRBV28; CDR3aa: CASSLTSRTLSYEQYF; CDR3nt: TGTGCCAGCAGTTTAACGTCTCGGACTCTTTCCTACGAGCAGTACTTC
j_gene: TRBJ1-1; d_gene: -; abundance: once; v_gene: TRBV7-3; CDR3aa: CASSQSRGGTYTEAFF; CDR3nt: TGTGCCAGCAGCCAGAGTCGGGGGGGTACGTACACTGAAGCTTTCTTT
j_gene: TRBJ2-5; d_gene: -; abundance: -; v_gene: TRBV7-6; CDR3aa: CASSLAGGETQYF; CDR3nt: TGTGCCAGCAGCTTAGCAGGGGGAGAGACCCAGTACTTC
j_gene: TRBJ2-7; d_gene: TRBD1; abundance: -; v_gene: TRBV6-2/TRBV6-3; CDR3aa: CASSYSRTGGAYEQYF; CDR3nt: TGTGCCAGCAGTTACTCCAGAACAGGGGGCGCCTACGAGCAGTACTTC
j_gene: TRBJ1-1; d_gene: -; abundance: -; v_gene: TRBV5-1; CDR3aa: CASSFGFGFMDTEAFF; CDR3nt: TGCGCCAGCAGCTTCGGGTTCGGGTTTATGGACACTGAAGCTTTCTTT
j_gene: TRBJ2-1; d_gene: TRBD2; abundance: -; v_gene: TRBV5-1; CDR3aa: CASSLALAGSSYNEQFF; CDR3nt: TGCGCCAGCAGCTTGGCCTTAGCGGGGAGCTCCTACAATGAGCAGTTCTTC